A single T cell receptor (beta chain) is shown here with its context. Its antigen is not identified. These data come from a study of OX40 agonist ivuxolimab in advanced cancers. On the study more broadly: Checkpoint inhibitors had been given previously to 40% of patients.

V gave up 6 bases and J gave up 2 bases; unmatched junction bases: 5. Germline loops: CDR1 LNHDA, CDR2 SQIVND (reference sequence). This CDR3 is built from 16 residues. TCRdb keeps only in-frame clones here, not all; method: immunoSEQ multiplex PCR. The sample includes fewer than 95,000 clones, 80% to 95% seen only once; the top ten take around 3.3%. Study results and caveats: In CD8+ T cells, expanded clones were on average more numerous than in CD4+.

The chain employs TRBV19 and TRBJ1-5, with 12 bases that match TRBD1. The sequence came from an adult with an advanced solid tumor such as melanoma, head and neck, liver or kidney cancer. This specimen consisted of CD4+ or CD8+ T cells sorted from blood, obtained in a trial of the OX40 agonist ivuxolimab. CDR3 protein: CASRRDRGLGNQPQHF. The CDR3 nucleotides read TGTGCCAGTAGAAGGGACAGGGGGCTAGGCAATCAGCCCCAGCATTTT.